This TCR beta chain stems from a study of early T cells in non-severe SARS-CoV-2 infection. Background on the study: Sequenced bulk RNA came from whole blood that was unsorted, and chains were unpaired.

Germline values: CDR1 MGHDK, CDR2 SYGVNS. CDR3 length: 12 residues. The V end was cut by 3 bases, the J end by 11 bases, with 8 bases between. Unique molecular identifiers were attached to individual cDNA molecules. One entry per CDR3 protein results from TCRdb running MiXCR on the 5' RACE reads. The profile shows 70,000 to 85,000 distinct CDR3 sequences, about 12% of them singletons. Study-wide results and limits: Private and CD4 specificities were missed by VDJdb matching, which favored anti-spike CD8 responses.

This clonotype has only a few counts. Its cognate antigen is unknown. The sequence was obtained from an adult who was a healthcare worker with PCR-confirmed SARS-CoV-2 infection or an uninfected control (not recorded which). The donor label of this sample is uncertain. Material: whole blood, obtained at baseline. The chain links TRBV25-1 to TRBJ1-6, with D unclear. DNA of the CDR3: TGTGCCAGCAGTGATCCAAGTACACCCCTCCACTTT. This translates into CASSDPSTPLHF.